The clone carrying this T cell receptor beta chain appeared a few times. The antigen remains undetermined. These data come from a study of response to subunit inactivated influenza vaccine. The study, taken as a whole, reports: Authors suggested each seasonal flu vaccination may recruit only limited numbers of new T cells.

One entry per CDR3 protein results from TCRdb running MiXCR on the RT-PCR reads. This table holds hundreds of thousands of distinct CDR3 sequences, about 18% found once. Germline V lookup: CDR1 SGHAT, CDR2 FQNNGV. This CDR3 is 14 amino acids long. V lost 5 bases, J lost 5 bases, and 15 bases lay in between. V and J are TRBV11-2 and TRBJ2-5, with D unclear. The receptor comes from a man between 45 and 60 years old who received an inactivated influenza vaccine. The material was PBMCs from blood, obtained more than 4 days after vaccination. The CDR3 spells CASSPVFGWETQYF. The CDR3 region has the DNA TGTGCCAGCAGCCCCGTCTTTGGCTGGGAGACCCAGTACTTC.